This TCR beta chain was identified during a study of regulatory T cells in long-lasting Graves disease. This clonotype was seen repeatedly, ten times or more. Time point of the sample: newly diagnosed GD, antithyroid drugs for less than 3 months. Making the TCR library involved RNA that had been extracted from PBMCs. This CDR3 is 15 amino acids long. J was trimmed by 0 bases and V by 0 bases; bases with no gene match: 1. CDR1 is SGDLS and CDR2 is YYNGEE in the germline V gene. Through Arm-PCR of CDR3 regions and iRepertoire HTBI primers, TCR beta libraries were built. From the multiplex PCR reads, TCRdb called clonotypes with MiXCR, one entry per CDR3 protein. The sample carries fewer than 650,000 distinct CDR3 sequences, about 16% recorded once. This sample also appeared in a second study, on T cells in Graves' hyperthyroidism and ophthalmopathy.

The source of this sequence is a man aged 18 to 35 with Graves disease. Sequenced here: peripheral blood mononuclear cells (PBMCs), sampled at new diagnosis, from a patient treated with antithyroid drugs. The rearrangement uses TRBV9 and TRBJ2-3, with TRBD1 matching over 7 bases. CDR3 coding DNA: TGTGCCAGCAGCGTAGGACAGGGTAGCACAGATACGCAGTATTTT. Translating it yields CASSVGQGSTDTQYF.